The next 17 T cell receptor delta chains were all read from a single sample in a study of gamma-delta chains in newborns, infants, children. TCRdb redid clone calling on the reads using CATT. Here the sample spans about 8,300 delta-chain clones, around 1.6% being singletons. The sample taken for sequencing was blood. The receptors derive from a child who was a newborn, infant or young child, either healthy, febrile or measles-vaccinated (not recorded which).

By share, this clone ranks as medium-sized. The rearrangement links TRDV3 to TRDJ3; 9 bases match TRDD3. The CDR3 is made up of 18 amino acids. The J segment lost 0 bases and the V segment lost 0 bases, leaving 6 bases of the junction unmatched. Germline V lookup: CDR1 TVYSNPD, CDR2 GDNSRS (reference sequence). CDR3 region: CAFRLLGETSWDTRQMFF. CDR3 DNA sequence: TGTGCCTTTAGACTACTGGGGGAGACCTCCTGGGACACCCGACAGATGTTTTTC.

This clone was counted only a few times. Other DNA sequences in this specimen translate into the identical CDR3. This chain connects TRDV1 to TRDJ1; 8 nucleotides align to TRDD3. The CDR3 is made up of 17 amino acids. After removal of 0 bases from V and 11 bases from J, the junction contained 17 bases not matched to a gene. Per germline, CDR1 TSWWSYY and CDR2 QGS. The CDR3 reads CALGELRLGAPQAKLIF. In DNA, the CDR3 is TGTGCTCTTGGGGAACTCCGACTGGGGGCCCCTCAGGCTAAGCTCATCTTT.

This clone showed up just a few times. The rearrangement links TRDV1 to TRDJ1; TRDD3 matches at 10 bases. The CDR3 is made up of 26 amino acids. Germline V gene lookup returns CDR1 TSWWSYY and CDR2 QGS. V shed 0 bases, J shed 0 bases, and the junction held 31 bases outside the gene matches. CDR3 amino acids: CALGELVPTFPRTGGFTEVDTDKLIF. CDR3 sequence (DNA): TGTGCTCTTGGGGAACTAGTCCCCACCTTCCCGCGTACTGGGGGATTTACGGAGGTGGACACCGATAAACTCATCTTT.

With regard to this clone: This DNA's translation and the protein TCRdb lists, from a much larger clone, do not match at residue 11, likely due to a read error; the protein shown is translated from the DNA. This chain connects TRDV2 to TRDJ1; 8 nucleotides align to TRDD3. CDR3 size: 18 residues. Germline V lookup: CDR1 GEAIGNYY, CDR2 EKD. The junction had 11 bases not matched to a gene; V was cut back by 0 bases and J by 0 bases. Here the CDR3 DNA reads TGTGCCTGTGACACCCTCTCGGCTGGGGGACTTTACACCGATAAACTCATCTTT. Amino acids: CACDTLSAGGLYTDKLIF.

This clone turned up a few times. At residue 15, TCRdb's protein is not the same as the translated DNA, so the protein here was read from the DNA. V gene TRDV1 combines with J gene TRDJ1, with 9 bases aligning to TRDD3. This CDR3 has 17 amino acids. Germline V lookup: CDR1 TSWWSYY, CDR2 QGS. CDR3 DNA: TGTGCTCTTGGGAAACACACTGGGGGACTCGTGAGGTATAAACCCATCTTT. The encoded protein is CALGKHTGGLVRYKPIF.

Details on this clone: A much larger clone sits a single nucleotide away, making a read error possible. This rearrangement joins TRDV1 to TRDJ1; 12 bases match TRDD3. In germline, CDR1 is TSWWSYY, CDR2 QGS. V was pared by 5 bases and J by 3 bases, with 22 bases of the junction left unmatched. The CDR3 has 21 amino acids. The CDR3 reads CALGSYVSLLGDTIFADKLIF. The CDR3 DNA follows: TGTGCTCTTGGGTCCTACGTTTCCTTACTGGGGGATACAATCTTCGCCGATAAACTCATCTTT.

This clone was seen ten or more times. This sample also contains other DNA sequences that code for the same CDR3. The gene calls are TRDV2 and TRDJ3, with TRDD3 matching over 10 bases. The CDR3 totals 21 residues. Looked up from germline, CDR1 is GEAIGNYY and CDR2 is EKD. Germline trimming cut 0 bases from V and 0 bases from J; bases unmatched to any gene: 10. CDR3 protein: CACDTVETGGYGSWDTRQMFF. In DNA form, the CDR3 reads TGTGCCTGTGACACCGTAGAGACCGGGGGATACGGCTCCTGGGACACCCGACAGATGTTTTTC.

Concerning this clone: Germline and junction disagree at one end, which may indicate a read error. The sample carries other DNA sequences with the same CDR3. V is TRDV1 and J is TRDJ1; D gene uncertain. CDR1 is TSWWSYY, CDR2 QGS, per germline. The CDR3 is 15 amino acids. CDR3 protein: CALEEQNGHGDKLIF. The DNA of the CDR3 is TGTGCTCTTGAGGAACAAAACGGTCACGGCGATAAACTCATCTTT.

This clone was seen a handful of times. The TCRdb protein, from a much larger clone, departs from this DNA's translation at residue 7, likely by read error; the protein shown derives from the DNA. V usage is TRDV1 and J usage is TRDJ1, with D possibly matching TRDD3 (5 bases). CDR1 and CDR2 from the germline V gene are TSWWSYY and QGS. The CDR3 has 15 amino acids. Trimming pared 1 base from V and 7 bases from J, leaving 16 bases between. CDR3: CALGEPLTLGTKLIF. DNA of the CDR3: TGTGCTCTTGGGGAACCCCTTACCCTGGGAACTAAACTCATCTTT.

About this clone itself: This DNA's translation differs at residue 11 from TCRdb's protein, which comes from a much larger clone; a read error is likely, and the protein shown is translated from the DNA. V usage is TRDV2 and J usage is TRDJ3, with TRDD3 identical over 11 bases. The CDR3 is 19 residues long. The V gene end was trimmed by 3 bases and the J gene end by 2 bases; junction bases not matched to a gene: 8. Germline CDR1 is GEAIGNYY and CDR2 is EKD. In nucleotides, the CDR3 is TGTGCCTGTGACGCAGTACTGGGGGATAGCCCCTGGGACACCCGACAGATGTTTTTC. Residues: CACDAVLGDSPWDTRQMFF.

The CDR3 sequence: CAPRIFLAGDSSWDTRQMFF. The CDR3 DNA reads as TGTGCCCCCAGGATCTTCCTAGCCGGGGATAGCTCCTGGGACACCCGACAGATGTTTTTC. V and J are TRDV3 and TRDJ3; D may correspond to TRDD2 or TRDD3 (7 bases each). The germline V gene has CDR1 TVYSNPD and CDR2 GDNSRS (reference sequence). The V and J ends lost 5 bases and 0 bases respectively, with 26 bases between them. The CDR3 length is 20 residues.

This clone has only a few counts. Since a much larger clone is just one base distant, this may be a read error. The sample contains more than one DNA sequence encoding this CDR3. V and J are TRAV29/DV5 and TRDJ1; 8 bases agree with TRDD3. CDR1 and CDR2 (germline): NSMFDY, ISSIKDK. The CDR3 extends over 23 amino acids. The CDR3 protein is CAASPRGSPYVSLGAKYTDKLIF. In DNA, the CDR3 is TGTGCGGCAAGCCCCAGGGGTTCGCCATACGTCTCACTGGGGGCCAAGTACACCGATAAACTCATCTTT.

The sample holds many counts of this clone. This chain's CDR3 is CALGDKSQLFPRFYTDKLIF. The CDR3 DNA reads TGTGCTCTTGGGGACAAGAGCCAATTATTCCCTAGATTTTACACCGATAAACTCATCTTT. V usage is TRDV1 and J usage is TRDJ1, with D unresolved. CDR1 is TSWWSYY and CDR2 is QGS in the germline V gene. The CDR3 is made up of 20 amino acids. V gave up 3 bases and J gave up 0 bases, with 26 bases separating them.

This clone was seen repeatedly, ten times or more. Mismatch with germline at one junction end may stem from a read error. The chain carries TRDV1 and TRDJ1; weak D call: TRDD2 (6 bases). CDR1 is TSWWSYY and CDR2 is QGS in the germline V gene. The CDR3 length is 23 residues. The CDR3 spells CALGAPGAFQSLYWRGDTGKLIF. As DNA, the CDR3 is TGTGCTCTTGGGGCCCCAGGGGCCTTCCAAAGTCTCTACTGGAGAGGGGACACCGGTAAACTCATCTTT.

On this clone itself: The mismatch at residue 10 between this DNA's translation and the TCRdb protein of a much larger clone likely reflects a read error; the protein shown is translated from the DNA. V gene TRAV29/DV5 combines with J gene TRDJ1; D possibly corresponds to TRDD3 (5 bases). With 1 base removed from V and 0 bases from J, the gap between germline ends came to 19 bases. The CDR3 runs to 17 residues. Germline CDR1 NSMFDY, CDR2 ISSIKDK. DNA of the CDR3: TGTGCAGCAAGCTTGTTCCCCGTACTGGTGGACACCGATAAACTCATCTTT. This translates into CAASLFPVLVDTDKLIF.

This clone was detected only a few times. The TCRdb protein comes from a much larger clone and disagrees with this DNA's translation at residue 14, likely due to a read error; the protein given here is derived from the DNA. The chain joins TRDV2 to TRDJ1, with 11 nucleotides matching TRDD3. The CDR3 covers 16 residues. Germline CDR1 GEAIGNYY, CDR2 EKD. The CDR3 DNA is TGTGCCTGTGGAACCCTAGCTGGGGGATACACCGATAAACCCATCTTT. Encoded protein: CACGTLAGGYTDKPIF.

For this clone: The TCRdb protein, from a much larger clone, departs from this DNA's translation at residue 14, likely by read error; the protein shown derives from the DNA. The chain combines TRDV2 with TRDJ1; D is unresolved. Germline CDR1 GEAIGNYY, CDR2 EKD. This CDR3 is built from 16 residues. The chain's CDR3 is CACDTAGLSRTDKPIF. The CDR3 DNA is TGTGCCTGTGACACCGCTGGTCTTAGTAGGACCGATAAACCCATCTTT.